Listed below are T cell receptor beta chains from one sample, sequenced in a study of blood T cell repertoires in COVID-19. The table came from immunoSEQ multiplex PCR; TCRdb's copy has only in-frame clones and leaves some out. The data contain some 66,000 clones, approximately 80% of them singletons. Sequencing was carried out using peripheral blood. The receptor source for this set is a man aged 55 to 70 with acute or convalescent COVID-19. The CDR3 runs from the conserved cysteine through the conserved F or W. D genes are given only for firm matches. The listing skips clone size in some rows; elsewhere it reads once, few, many or a size class.

TRBJ2-3 | few | NA | TRBV11-2 | TGTGCCAGCAGCTTAGCGAGACAAACAGATACGCAGTATTTT | CASSLARQTDTQYF
TRBJ1-3 | few | NA | TRBV7-2 | TGTGCCAGCAGCTATATGTCAGGGCGAGGAAACACCATATATTTT | CASSYMSGRGNTIYF
TRBJ1-6 | few | TRBD1 | TRBV4-1 | TGCGCCAGCAGCCGAGCCGGGACAGGGGAGAATTCACCCCTCCACTTT | CASSRAGTGENSPLHF
TRBJ1-4 | NA | NA | TRBV6-4 | TGTGGAGCTGAAAAACTGTTTTTT | CGAEKLFF
TRBJ1-5 | few | TRBD1 | TRBV7-8 | TGTGCCAGCAGCCGGGAGGGGGCGCAGAGCAATCAGCCCCAGCATTTT | CASSREGAQSNQPQHF
TRBJ1-2 | NA | TRBD1 | TRBV16 | TGTGCCAGCAGCCGCTTCGGACAGGGGGTCGATGGCTACACCTTC | CASSRFGQGVDGYTF
TRBJ1-1 | NA | TRBD1 | TRBV7-9 | TGTGCCAGCAGCTCAGGGACAGAGAACACTGAAGCTTTCTTT | CASSSGTENTEAFF
TRBJ2-3 | NA | NA | TRBV6-5 | TGTGCCAGCAAGAATAGCGGCACAGATACGCAGTATTTT | CASKNSGTDTQYF
TRBJ1-2 | NA | TRBD1 | TRBV4-1 | TGCGCCAGCAGCCACACTGGGACAGACAACTATGGCTACACCTTC | CASSHTGTDNYGYTF
TRBJ2-1 | NA | TRBD1 | TRBV10-3 | TGTGCCATCAGTGGGGACAGGGGCCATGAGCAGTTCTTC | CAISGDRGHEQFF
TRBJ1-5 | NA | TRBD1 | TRBV29-1 | TGCAGCGTCGCTAACAGGGGCCGGAATCAGCCCCAGCATTTT | CSVANRGRNQPQHF
TRBJ1-3 | NA | NA | TRBV2 | TGTGCCAGCAGTGTGGACAGAGGAAACACCATATATTTT | CASSVDRGNTIYF
TRBJ2-1 | NA | TRBD1 | TRBV30 | TGTGCCTGGAGTTTTTTTGCAGGGACAGCCTACAATGAGCAGTTCTTC | CAWSFFAGTAYNEQFF
TRBJ2-1 | once | TRBD2 | TRBV12-3/TRBV12-4 | TGTGCCAGCACGACTAGCGGGTACAATGAGCAGTTCTTC | CASTTSGYNEQFF
TRBJ2-7 | NA | NA | TRBV7-8 | TGTGCCAGCAGCTTAGTGGCTGGTAATCGGGTGCGGCAGTACTTC | CASSLVAGNRVRQYF
TRBJ1-3 | NA | TRBD1 | TRBV6-5 | TGTGCCAGCACTGGAGACAGGGGGTTTTTGGACACCATATATTTT | CASTGDRGFLDTIYF
TRBJ1-1 | NA | TRBD1 | TRBV5-4 | TGTGCCAGCAGCTCTCGGGACAGCCTCAACACTGAAGCTTTCTTT | CASSSRDSLNTEAFF
TRBJ2-5 | once | NA | TRBV7-2 | TGTGCCAGCAGCTCTCCGAGGAGTGCAGAGACCCAGTACTTC | CASSSPRSAETQYF
TRBJ2-3 | NA | NA | TRBV19 | TGTGCCAGTAGTATCACGGGCACAGATACGCAGTATTTT | CASSITGTDTQYF
TRBJ1-1 | NA | NA | TRBV11-2 | TGTGCCAGCAGCTTAGGAGGCGAAGCTTTCTTT | CASSLGGEAFF
TRBJ2-2 | NA | TRBD1 | TRBV27 | TGTGCCAGCAGTTTAATGGGGACAGCCACCGGGGAGCTGTTTTTT | CASSLMGTATGELFF
TRBJ1-2 | NA | NA | TRBV27 | TGTGCCAGCAGTCCCCCAGGACAAGGCGGCTACACCTTC | CASSPPGQGGYTF
TRBJ1-5 | NA | NA | TRBV6-5 | TGTGCCAGCAGTCTAGCGAATCAGCCCCAGCATTTT | CASSLANQPQHF
TRBJ1-1 | NA | NA | TRBV5-1 | TGCGCCAGCAGCTTGGGGCGGTTTAAGACTGAAGCTTTCTTT | CASSLGRFKTEAFF
TRBJ1-5 | NA | NA | TRBV9 | TGTGCCAGCAGCTCTTATAGCAATCAGCCCCAGCATTTT | CASSSYSNQPQHF
TRBJ2-1 | NA | TRBD1 | TRBV7-2 | TGTGCCAGCAGCTTACGCGGGGGACAGGGCAACAATGAGCAGTTCTTC | CASSLRGGQGNNEQFF
TRBJ1-5 | few | TRBD1 | TRBV19 | TGTGCCAGTAGTCAGGACAGGGGCCTTCAGCCCCAGCATTTT | CASSQDRGLQPQHF
TRBJ2-5 | NA | TRBD1 | TRBV3-1/TRBV3-2 | TGTGCCAGCAGCCAGCCAGACAGGGGAGAGACCCAGTACTTC | CASSQPDRGETQYF
TRBJ2-2 | NA | TRBD1 | TRBV11-2 | TGTGCCAGCAGCTTAGATCCACAGGGGTTCGCGAACACCGGGGAGCTGTTTTTT | CASSLDPQGFANTGELFF
TRBJ1-2 | NA | NA | TRBV13 | TGTGCCAGCAGCACCCGGACAGATGGCTACACCTTC | CASSTRTDGYTF
TRBJ2-2 | NA | NA | TRBV11-2 | TGTGCCAGCAGCTTAGTGGCGGCCGGGGAGCTGTTTTTT | CASSLVAAGELFF
TRBJ1-2 | NA | TRBD1 | TRBV6-5 | TGTGCCAGCAGGGGGCGCAGGGGGCAAGGCTACACCTTC | CASRGRRGQGYTF
TRBJ1-6 | NA | TRBD1 | TRBV30 | TGTGCCTGGAACAGGGGGCAAAATTCACCCCTCCACTTT | CAWNRGQNSPLHF
TRBJ1-2 | few | NA | TRBV29-1 | TGCAGCGTTGAGGAGCTTAACTATGGCTACACCTTC | CSVEELNYGYTF
TRBJ2-1 | NA | NA | TRBV11-2 | TGTGCCAGCGCCAGGGGACACAATGAGCAGTTCTTC | CASARGHNEQFF
TRBJ1-3 | NA | NA | TRBV5-5 | TGTGCCAGCAGCCTGGATCTTGCTGGAAACACCATATATTTT | CASSLDLAGNTIYF
TRBJ1-1 | NA | NA | TRBV7-8 | TGTGCCAGCAGTTCCTCCATAGGACATTCGAACACTGAAGCTTTCTTT | CASSSSIGHSNTEAFF
TRBJ1-2 | NA | TRBD1 | TRBV7-2 | TGTGCCAGCAGCAGGACAGGGAAGGAGGGCTACACCTTC | CASSRTGKEGYTF
TRBJ2-1 | NA | NA | TRBV6-2/TRBV6-3 | TGTGCCAGCAGTTCCACCTCGACTTACAATGAGCAGTTCTTC | CASSSTSTYNEQFF
TRBJ1-2 | NA | NA | TRBV4-3 | TGCGCCAGCAGCTTCCTTTCTCAGGTCGCATATGGCTACACCTTC | CASSFLSQVAYGYTF
TRBJ1-3 | NA | TRBD1 | TRBV7-2 | TGTGCCAGCAGTTCTGACAGGGTCTCTGGAAACACCATATATTTT | CASSSDRVSGNTIYF
TRBJ1-1 | NA | TRBD1 | TRBV30 | TGTGCCTGGACAGGGGGAGGCACTGAAGCTTTCTTT | CAWTGGGTEAFF
TRBJ2-3 | NA | TRBD2 | TRBV27 | TGTGCCAGCAGTTTCGGACTAGCGGGGGGAGGCACAGATACGCAGTATTTT | CASSFGLAGGGTDTQYF
TRBJ2-5 | NA | NA | TRBV5-1 | TGCGCCAGCAGCCCCGGGCGGGGTCAAGAGACCCAGTACTTC | CASSPGRGQETQYF
TRBJ1-1 | NA | NA | TRBV4-3 | TGCGCCAGCAGCCAAGGGGGGGAAATGAACACTGAAGCTTTCTTT | CASSQGGEMNTEAFF
TRBJ2-1 | NA | TRBD1 | TRBV7-2 | TGTGCCAGCATCCCTGACAGGGGTTCCTACAATGAGCAGTTCTTC | CASIPDRGSYNEQFF
TRBJ2-7 | NA | NA | TRBV5-8 | TGTGCCAGCAGCCGACTCTACGAGCAGTACTTC | CASSRLYEQYF
TRBJ2-6 | NA | NA | TRBV5-1 | TGCGCCAGCAGCTTGGTGAGAGCTGGGGCCAACGTCCTGACTTTC | CASSLVRAGANVLTF
TRBJ1-6 | NA | NA | TRBV5-4 | TGTGCCAGCAGCTTAGGCGGGGCCATACAGCCCCTCCACTTT | CASSLGGAIQPLHF
TRBJ1-5 | NA | NA | TRBV7-2 | TGTGCCAGCAGCTTCTATGACAATCAGCCCCAGCATTTT | CASSFYDNQPQHF
TRBJ1-5 | once | NA | TRBV6-5 | TGTGCCAGCAGTAGCCGACAGGCCCTGGGTCAGCCCCAGCATTTT | CASSSRQALGQPQHF
TRBJ2-1 | NA | NA | TRBV7-9 | TGTGCCAGCAGCCCAAGAGCGGACAATGAGCAGTTCTTC | CASSPRADNEQFF
TRBJ1-6 | NA | TRBD1 | TRBV4-1 | TGCGCCAGCAGCCAAGAGGGACAGCGGAGATCTAATTCACCCCTCCACTTT | CASSQEGQRRSNSPLHF
TRBJ1-2 | once | NA | TRBV7-8 | TGTGCCAGCAGCTTATGGCAGGGTGATGGGTACACCTTC | CASSLWQGDGYTF
TRBJ2-2 | NA | NA | TRBV7-9 | TGTGCCAGCAGCTTACCCTACACCGGGGAGCTGTTTTTT | CASSLPYTGELFF
TRBJ1-6 | once | NA | TRBV5-1 | TGCGCCAGCAGCTTGAGCCGAGCACAGGGTAATAATTCACCCCTCCACTTT | CASSLSRAQGNNSPLHF
TRBJ1-5 | few | TRBD1 | TRBV10-3 | TGTGCCATCAGGGGACAGCACAATCAGCCCCAGCATTTT | CAIRGQHNQPQHF
TRBJ1-1 | few | TRBD1 | TRBV19 | TGTGCCAGTAGCCCCTGGACAGGGCCCACTGAAGCTTTCTTT | CASSPWTGPTEAFF